These 11 T cell receptor beta chains were all obtained from the same sample, sequenced in a study of breast tumors, draining lymph nodes, adjacent tissues. Samples came from axillary lymph nodes draining the breast cancer. TCRdb reprocessed the multiplex PCR reads with MiXCR, giving one entry per CDR3 protein. The sample lists around 110,000 distinct CDR3 sequences; roughly 33% were seen once. The source material was axillary lymph node tissue. The receptors derive from a female donor with breast cancer. Some clones in this sample may be carry-over from other donors' samples.

The chain recombines TRBV4-1 with TRBJ1-1, with 8 positions matching TRBD1. The germline V gene has CDR1 MGHRA and CDR2 YSYEKL. This CDR3 region has 16 residues. V was pared by 0 bases and J by 9 bases, with 12 bases of the junction left unmatched. The CDR3 reads CASSQDSAGGTVQAFF. The CDR3, as DNA: TGCGCCAGCAGCCAAGATTCGGCAGGGGGCACAGTCCAAGCTTTCTTT.

Turning to this clonotype: A read error may explain this, as a much larger clone is one base away. The chain employs TRBV11-3 and TRBJ2-3; D gene uncertain. The CDR3 runs to 12 residues. From germline, CDR1 is SGHNT and CDR2 YENEEA. V was trimmed by 4 bases and J by 4 bases, leaving 6 bases between them. The CDR3 nucleotides are TGTGCCAGCAGCTCCTGCGCAGATACGCAGTATTTT. Its translation is CASSSCADTQYF.

The sample holds many counts of this clonotype. The rearrangement joins TRBV14 to TRBJ2-1, with D unclear. The germline V gene encodes CDR1 SGHDN and CDR2 FVKESK. Trimming took 1 base from V and 10 from J, leaving 11 bases between them. The CDR3 extends over 13 amino acids. The CDR3 DNA reads TGTGCCAGCAGCCAAGCACCGGGCCGGGAGCAGTTCTTC. This gives the protein CASSQAPGREQFF. Together with reference TRBV14 and TRBJ2-1, the CDR3 gives the full variable domain: EAGVTQFPSHSVIEKGQTVTLRCDPISGHDNLYWYRRVMGKEIKFLLHFVKESKQDESGMPNNRFLAERTGGTYSTLKVQPAELEDSGVYFCASSQAPGREQFFGPGTRLTVL.

This clonotype occurred many times. This chain uses TRBV5-1 with TRBJ2-7, with D perhaps matching TRBD2 (5 bases). The germline V and J ends were trimmed by 5 bases and 1 base, with 10 bases remaining between them. Germline loops: CDR1 SGHRS, CDR2 YFSETQ. The CDR3 spans 13 residues. CDR3 region: CASSLRESYEQYF. The CDR3 DNA follows: TGCGCCAGCAGTTTACGGGAATCCTACGAGCAGTACTTC.

The chain links TRBV2 to TRBJ1-3; D gene uncertain. This CDR3 has 15 amino acids. Trimming took 5 bases from V and 0 from J, leaving 11 bases between them. The germline gives CDR1 SNHLY, CDR2 FYNNEI. CDR3 DNA: TGTGCCAGCAGTTCTCCCGGGAACTCTGGAAACACCATATATTTT. Protein sequence: CASSSPGNSGNTIYF.

The chain carries TRBV24-1 and TRBJ2-5, with D uncertain. Germline V gives CDR1 KGHDR, CDR2 SFDVKD. Trimming took off 12 bases at V and 5 bases at J, with 27 bases between the two ends. The CDR3 contains 16 residues. CDR3 amino acids: CALSKESFSVLETQYF. CDR3 coding DNA: TGTGCCTTGTCCAAAGAAAGCTTCAGTGTTCTTGAGACCCAGTACTTC.

The table lists this clonotype with many counts. The genes are TRBV5-1 and TRBJ2-6, with a weak D call TRBD1 (6 bases). Trimming removed 4 bases at V and 0 bases at J, with 11 bases between. Germline assignment: CDR1 SGHRS and CDR2 YFSETQ. The CDR3 runs to 16 residues. In DNA, the CDR3 is TGCGCCAGCAGCCCGCAGGGGAACTCTGGGGCCAACGTCCTGACTTTC. Translation: CASSPQGNSGANVLTF. Full variable domain (remainder filled in from reference TRBV5-1 and TRBJ2-6): KAGVTQTPRYLIKTRGQQVTLSCSPISGHRSVSWYQQTPGQGLQFLFEYFSETQRNKGNFPGRFSGRQFSNSRSEMNVSTLELGDSALYLCASSPQGNSGANVLTFGAGSRLTVL.

This clonotype was seen at least ten times. The gene calls are TRBV12-3 or TRBV12-4 and TRBJ1-5; TRBD1 agrees at 8 bases. The trim removed 4 bases at V and 8 bases at J, leaving 10 bases unmatched. There are 15 residues in the CDR3. The CDR3 DNA reads as TGTGCCAGCAGTTCCGGGACAGGAATTAGGGAGCCCCAGCATTTT. Protein sequence: CASSSGTGIREPQHF.

The chain couples TRBV29-1 to TRBJ1-2; 9 positions match TRBD1. The CDR3 loop spans 12 amino acids. The V segment lost 7 bases and the J segment 2 bases; nucleotides outside the gene matches: 2. Germline assignment: CDR1 SQVTM and CDR2 ANQGSEA. The CDR3, as DNA: TGCAGCGACGGGACAGGGAACTATGGCTACACCTTC. Amino acid sequence: CSDGTGNYGYTF.

This clonotype was observed at least ten times. V gene TRBV5-4 combines with J gene TRBJ1-4, with 10 nucleotides matching TRBD1. The V segment lost 2 bases and the J segment 3 bases; nucleotides outside the gene matches: 10. The CDR3 contains 18 residues. Germline V gives CDR1 SGHNT, CDR2 YYREEE (reference sequence). In DNA form, the CDR3 reads TGTGCCAGCAGCTTTCAGGCGACAGGGGGCTCAGCTAATGAAAAACTGTTTTTT. This translates into CASSFQATGGSANEKLFF.

This clonotype was recorded once. This chain joins TRBV19 and TRBJ2-3, with 8 nucleotides matching TRBD1. CDR1 is LNHDA and CDR2 is SQIVND in the germline V gene (reference sequence). The CDR3 has 13 amino acids. V gave up 7 bases and J gave up 4 bases; unmatched junction bases: 4. This chain's CDR3 is CASKDRVPDTQYF. As DNA, the CDR3 is TGTGCCAGTAAGGACAGGGTGCCAGATACGCAGTATTTT.